The 22 T cell receptor beta chains given below trace back to one sample, sequenced in a study of T-cell memory formation after mild COVID-19. Via MiXCR, TCRdb re-called the 5' RACE reads, giving one row per CDR3 protein. The sample records 300,000 to 350,000 distinct CDR3 sequences, roughly an eighth being singletons. The specimen sequenced was PBMCs or a T cell subset sorted from them (not recorded which). These TCRs come from a man younger than 35 who had mild COVID-19 (a few samples of this study predate the infection). Cell type and time point are not known.

This clonotype was recorded a few times. The chain recombines TRBV4-3 with TRBJ1-1; the D gene is possibly TRBD1 (5 bases). Trimming shortened V by 0 bases and J by 7 bases, and 12 bases separated the two germline ends. Germline CDR1 LGHNA, CDR2 YSLEER. This CDR3 has 14 amino acids. DNA of the CDR3: TGCGCCAGCAGCCAAGATACGGGGCTTAATGAAGCTTTCTTT. This sequence encodes CASSQDTGLNEAFF.

The chain links TRBV5-1 to TRBJ2-2; no definite D call. This CDR3 has 15 amino acids. The V and J ends lost 7 bases and 0 bases respectively, with 13 bases between them. Germline V gene lookup returns CDR1 SGHRS and CDR2 YFSETQ. The CDR3 sequence: CASSPRPPNTGELFF. DNA of the CDR3: TGCGCCAGCTCCCCTCGACCACCGAACACCGGGGAGCTGTTTTTT.

The chain recombines TRBV4-1 with TRBJ2-1, with D perhaps TRBD1 or TRBD2 (5 bases each). Trimming stripped 0 bases from V and 8 bases from J, with 11 bases between. This CDR3 is 14 amino acids long. Per the germline V gene, CDR1 is MGHRA and CDR2 is YSYEKL. CDR3 sequence: CASSQDEGRDEQFF. The DNA for the CDR3 is TGCGCCAGCAGCCAAGATGAGGGGCGGGATGAGCAGTTCTTC.

The chain joins TRBV6-5 to TRBJ1-2, with D uncertain. V lost 0 bases and J 4 bases, leaving 12 bases between the germline ends. The CDR3 runs 15 residues. Germline CDR1 is MNHEY and CDR2 is SVGAGI. The CDR3 sequence: CASSYSDPSLYGYTF. In nucleotides, the CDR3 is TGTGCCAGCAGTTACTCGGACCCGTCACTCTATGGCTACACCTTC.

Ten or more counts support this clonotype. The chain couples TRBV6-5 to TRBJ2-7; 12 nucleotides match TRBD1. The CDR3 is 14 residues long. Losses at the gene ends were 6 bases for V and 6 bases for J; bases not matched to a gene: 6. From germline, CDR1 is MNHEY and CDR2 SVGAGI. For the CDR3, the DNA is TGTGCCAGCAGCCCCCGGGACAGGGGGCGCGAGCAGTACGTC. Its translation is CASSPRDRGREQYV.

This clonotype has a handful of counts. The chain uses TRBV6-5 and TRBJ1-2; unclear D gene. In germline, CDR1 is MNHEY, CDR2 SVGAGI. The CDR3 is made up of 14 amino acids. The V gene lost 10 bases and the J gene lost 6 bases, with 21 bases spanning the gap. The CDR3 DNA reads as TGTGCCACCTACCCGCCGGGGAAGTGGGATGGCTACACCTTC. As protein: CATYPPGKWDGYTF.

The chain links TRBV20-1 to TRBJ1-2; possibly TRBD1 for D (5 bases). The length of the CDR3 is 13 residues. CDR1 is DFQATT and CDR2 is SNEGSKA in the germline V gene (reference sequence). V lost 3 bases to trimming and J lost 8 bases, with 16 bases between them. The DNA for the CDR3 is TGCAGTGCTAGTAGCGGGGCAGGCGGCGGCTACACCTTC. It translates to CSASSGAGGGYTF.

In this sample, this clonotype turned up a few times. Here the CDR3 reads CASSDPPDTQYF. The CDR3 DNA is TGTGCCAGCAGTGACCCCCCAGATACGCAGTATTTT. The rearrangement joins TRBV21-1 to TRBJ2-3; the table calls TRBD1, which could not be checked here. TRBV21-1 is recorded as a pseudogene. The CDR3 covers 12 residues.

A few counts support this clonotype. The V gene is TRBV6-2 or TRBV6-3, the J gene TRBJ2-7; TRBD2 is a possible D gene (6 bases). Germline V gene sequence: CDR1 MNHEY, CDR2 SVGEGT. The CDR3 runs to 13 residues. Trimming took off 8 bases at V and 5 bases at J, with 16 bases between the two ends. The CDR3 spells CASDIPWRDEQYF. CDR3 DNA: TGTGCCAGCGATATCCCCTGGAGGGACGAGCAGTACTTC.

This clonotype was seen repeatedly, ten times or more. The chain combines TRBV6-6 with TRBJ1-1, with D maybe TRBD1 (5 bases). The CDR3 spans 14 residues. Germline V gives CDR1 MNHNY, CDR2 SVGAGI (reference sequence). The ends were cut back, 0 bases at V and 4 bases at J, with 9 bases in the middle. CDR3 nucleotide sequence: TGTGCCAGCAGTTACTCGACGGGGGTCACTGAAGCTTTCTTT. Its translation: CASSYSTGVTEAFF.

This chain links TRBV7-2 with TRBJ2-2, with no clear D. The CDR3 contains 16 residues. V lost 1 base, J lost 1 base, and 10 bases lay in between. The V gene's germline CDR1 is SGHTA and CDR2 FQGNSA. The DNA for the CDR3 is TGTGCCAGCAGCTTAGTTCCAGGTCTGAACACCGGGGAGCTGTTTTTT. It yields the protein CASSLVPGLNTGELFF.

This clonotype appeared a few times. The CDR3 protein is CSAREGAEAFF. In nucleotides, the CDR3 is TGCAGTGCTAGAGAGGGGGCCGAAGCTTTCTTT. The rearrangement uses TRBV20-1 and TRBJ1-1; maybe TRBD1 (6 bases). This CDR3 spans 11 amino acids. The V and J ends lost 0 bases and 8 bases respectively, with 7 bases between them. Germline V gene sequence: CDR1 DFQATT, CDR2 SNEGSKA (reference sequence).

This clonotype was found many times. The CDR3: CASSLEFGGGNIQYF. CDR3 bases: TGTGCCAGCAGCTTGGAATTCGGGGGAGGAAACATTCAGTACTTC. The chain has TRBV5-5 and TRBJ2-4; TRBD2 is a possible D gene (6 bases). Germline-derived CDR1 and CDR2 are SGHKS and YYEKEE (reference sequence). This CDR3 region has 15 residues. V was shortened by 0 bases and J by 6 bases, with 13 bases between the two germline ends.

The CDR3 DNA reads as TGTGCCAGCAGCTTAGGACAGTACTACGAGCAGTACTTC. Translating gives CASSLGQYYEQYF. The J gene is TRBJ2-7, the V gene TRBV7-9; D might be TRBD1 (5 bases). Germline V gene lookup returns CDR1 SEHNR and CDR2 FQNEAQ (reference sequence). CDR3 length: 13 amino acids. V lost 1 base to trimming and J lost 3 bases, with 7 bases between them.

In its sample, this clonotype was seen a few times. This rearrangement joins TRBV7-9 to TRBJ2-1; TRBD1 agrees at 12 bases. The J segment lost 8 bases and the V segment lost 5 bases, leaving 7 bases of the junction unmatched. This CDR3 comprises 15 residues. Germline V gene sequence: CDR1 SEHNR, CDR2 FQNEAQ (reference sequence). The CDR3 DNA reads as TGTGCCAGCAGCAGCCGGGACAGGGGGCACCATGAGCAGTTCTTC. Its translation is CASSSRDRGHHEQFF.

The rearrangement uses TRBV4-2 and TRBJ2-5; 13 nucleotides align to TRBD2. Germline lookup yields CDR1 LGHNA and CDR2 YNFKEQ. CDR3 length equals 16 residues. V lost 2 bases to trimming and J lost 1 base; unmatched junction nucleotides: 1. CDR3 sequence (DNA): TGTGCCAGCAGCCAAACTAGCGGGGGGGTCCAAGAGACCCAGTACTTC. Protein: CASSQTSGGVQETQYF.

This clonotype was seen a few times. J is TRBJ1-1 and V is TRBV6-2 or TRBV6-3, with unresolved D. Trimming removed 0 bases from V and 6 bases from J, with 29 bases in between. Per the germline V gene, CDR1 is MNHEY and CDR2 is SVGEGT. The CDR3 loop spans 20 amino acids. CDR3 sequence reads: CASSYSHYSRTVAARAEAFF. The CDR3 DNA reads as TGTGCCAGCAGTTACTCCCACTACTCCCGGACGGTTGCGGCCCGAGCTGAAGCTTTCTTT.

The rearrangement joins TRBV5-1 to TRBJ2-3; D is unclear. Germline V gives CDR1 SGHRS, CDR2 YFSETQ. The CDR3 is 15 residues long. Between the trimmed V and J ends, which lost 4 bases and 2 bases, there was a span of 14 bases. CDR3 amino acids: CASSPTVPLTDTQYF. CDR3 in DNA: TGCGCCAGCAGCCCCACTGTCCCCCTCACAGATACGCAGTATTTT.

This clonotype appeared many times. The chain has TRBV19 and TRBJ1-2; possibly TRBD1 for D (5 bases). Between the trimmed V and J ends, which lost 4 bases and 0 bases, there was a span of 18 bases. The length of the CDR3 is 17 residues. Germline CDR1 and CDR2: LNHDA and SQIVND (reference sequence). CDR3 amino acids: CASSSQGFPPSNYGYTF. The DNA for the CDR3 is TGTGCCAGTAGTAGTCAGGGTTTCCCACCCTCTAACTATGGCTACACCTTC.

This clonotype was seen many times. This rearrangement joins TRBV10-3 to TRBJ1-6; 8 nucleotides match TRBD1. The CDR3 totals 17 residues. J was trimmed by 7 bases and V by 4 bases; bases with no gene match: 12. Looked up from germline, CDR1 is ENHRY and CDR2 is SYGVKD. The CDR3 nucleotides are TGTGCCATCAGTGGGACTCCAGGACAGGGAGGGAATTCACCCCTCCACTTT. As protein: CAISGTPGQGGNSPLHF.

This clonotype has just a few counts. The V and J genes are TRBV7-3 and TRBJ2-5, with a tentative D call TRBD1 (5 bases). The CDR3 runs 13 residues. The germline CDR1 and CDR2 sequences are SGHTA and FQGTGA. V lost 4 bases, J lost 5 bases, and 11 bases lay in between. The CDR3 DNA is TGTGCCAGCAGCTCGCAGGGTTGGGAGACCCAGTACTTC. Protein sequence: CASSSQGWETQYF.

This clonotype appeared many times. The chain has TRBV20-1 and TRBJ2-4, with a possible D match to TRBD2 (6 bases). The CDR3 is 12 residues long. Germline CDR1 reads DFQATT; CDR2 reads SNEGSKA (reference sequence). The V and J ends lost 6 bases and 9 bases respectively, with 15 bases between them. CDR3 amino acids: CSAVLGGGIQYF. The CDR3 DNA reads TGCAGTGCAGTCTTGGGGGGTGGCATTCAGTACTTC.